This T cell receptor beta chain was observed in a study of neurological immune-mediated disorders. V gave up 8 bases and J gave up 5 bases, with 5 bases separating them. The CDR3 length is 10 residues. The germline CDR1 and CDR2 sequences are LGHDT and YNNKEL (reference sequence). This clonotype was counted many times. What it binds is not known. PBMCs stored at -80 C, 2 million in total, were the source of the unsorted libraries. MiXCR, run by TCRdb on the 5' RACE reads, gives a single entry per CDR3 protein. The repertoire has 90,000 to 100,000 distinct CDR3 sequences, 3.5% to 4% of them found once; the top ten carry 6%. Overall study results and limits: HTLV-1-associated myelopathy had the most TCR clonal expansion, whereas multiple sclerosis had the least (lower than in healthy controls).

This sequence joins TRBV3-1 and TRBJ2-3; D is undetermined. Sequencing used PBMCs. This receptor was identified in a woman aged 18-29 years with multiple sclerosis. The CDR3 reads CASGRDTQYF. CDR3 bases: TGTGCCAGCGGAAGAGATACGCAGTATTTT.